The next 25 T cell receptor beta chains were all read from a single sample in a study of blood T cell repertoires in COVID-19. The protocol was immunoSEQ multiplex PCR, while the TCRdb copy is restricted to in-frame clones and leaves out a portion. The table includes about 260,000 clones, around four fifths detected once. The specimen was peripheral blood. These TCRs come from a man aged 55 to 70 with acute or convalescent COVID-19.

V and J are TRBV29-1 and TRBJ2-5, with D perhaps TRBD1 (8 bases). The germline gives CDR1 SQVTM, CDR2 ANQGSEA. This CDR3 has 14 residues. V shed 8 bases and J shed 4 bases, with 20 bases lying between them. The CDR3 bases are TGCAGCATCACAGGACAGGGAGGGTCAGAGACCCAGTACTTC. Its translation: CSITGQGGSETQYF.

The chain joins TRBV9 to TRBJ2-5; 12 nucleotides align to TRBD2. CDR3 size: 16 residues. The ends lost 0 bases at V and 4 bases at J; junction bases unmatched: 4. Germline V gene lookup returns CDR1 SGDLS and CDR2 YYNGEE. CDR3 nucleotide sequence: TGTGCCAGCAGCGTAGCTCCTAGCGGGAGGGGAGAGACCCAGTACTTC. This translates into CASSVAPSGRGETQYF. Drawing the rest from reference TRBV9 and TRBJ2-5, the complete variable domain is DSGVTQTPKHLITATGQRVTLRCSPRSGDLSVYWYQQSLDQGLQFLIQYYNGEERAKGNILERFSAQQFPDLHSELNLSSLELGDSALYFCASSVAPSGRGETQYFGPGTRLLVL.

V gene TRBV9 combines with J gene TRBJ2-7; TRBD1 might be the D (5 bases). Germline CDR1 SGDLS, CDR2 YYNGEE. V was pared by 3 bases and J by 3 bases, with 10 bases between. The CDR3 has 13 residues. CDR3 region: CASSGGQDYEQYF. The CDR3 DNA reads TGTGCCAGCAGCGGCGGACAAGACTACGAGCAGTACTTC.

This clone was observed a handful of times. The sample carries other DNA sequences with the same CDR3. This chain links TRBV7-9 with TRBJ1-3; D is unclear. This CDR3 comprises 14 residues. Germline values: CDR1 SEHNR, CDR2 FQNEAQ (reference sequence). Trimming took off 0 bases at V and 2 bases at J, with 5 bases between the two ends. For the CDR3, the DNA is TGTGCCAGCAGCTTAGCTGACACTGGAAACACCATATATTTT. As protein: CASSLADTGNTIYF. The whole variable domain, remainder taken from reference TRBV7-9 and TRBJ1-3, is DTGVSQNPRHKITKRGQNVTFRCDPISEHNRLYWYRQTLGQGPEFLTYFQNEAQLEKSRLLSDRFSAERPKGSFSTLEIQRTEQGDSAMYLCASSLADTGNTIYFGEGSWLTVV.

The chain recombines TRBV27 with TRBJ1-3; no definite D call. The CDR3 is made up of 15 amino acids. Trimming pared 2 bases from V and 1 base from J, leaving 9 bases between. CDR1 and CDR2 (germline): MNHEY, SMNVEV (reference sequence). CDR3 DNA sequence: TGTGCCAGCAGTTTAGGTCGGGATTCTGGAAACACCATATATTTT. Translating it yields CASSLGRDSGNTIYF.

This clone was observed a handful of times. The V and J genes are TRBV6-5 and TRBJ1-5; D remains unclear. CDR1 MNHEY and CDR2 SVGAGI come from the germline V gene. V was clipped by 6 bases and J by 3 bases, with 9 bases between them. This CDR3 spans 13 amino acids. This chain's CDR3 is CASRSGYNQPQHF. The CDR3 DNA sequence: TGTGCCAGCAGGAGCGGCTACAATCAGCCCCAGCATTTT.

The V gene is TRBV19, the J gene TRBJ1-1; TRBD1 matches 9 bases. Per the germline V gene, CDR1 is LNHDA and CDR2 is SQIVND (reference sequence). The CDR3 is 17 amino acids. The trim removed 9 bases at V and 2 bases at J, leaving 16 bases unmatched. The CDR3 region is CASHRGGTGFQNTEAFF. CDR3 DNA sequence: TGTGCCAGCCACCGGGGTGGGACAGGGTTTCAAAACACTGAAGCTTTCTTT. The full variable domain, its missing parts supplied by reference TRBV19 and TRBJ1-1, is DGGITQSPKYLFRKEGQNVTLSCEQNLNHDAMYWYRQDPGQGLRLIYYSQIVNDFQKGDIAEGYSVSREKKESFPLTVTSAQKNPTAFYLCASHRGGTGFQNTEAFFGQGTRLTVV.

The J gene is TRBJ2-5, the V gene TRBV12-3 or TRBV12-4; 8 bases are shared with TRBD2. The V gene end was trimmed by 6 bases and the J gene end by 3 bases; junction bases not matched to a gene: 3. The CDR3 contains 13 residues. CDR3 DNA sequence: TGTGCCAGCAGCCCACTAGCGGAAGAGACCCAGTACTTC. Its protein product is CASSPLAEETQYF.

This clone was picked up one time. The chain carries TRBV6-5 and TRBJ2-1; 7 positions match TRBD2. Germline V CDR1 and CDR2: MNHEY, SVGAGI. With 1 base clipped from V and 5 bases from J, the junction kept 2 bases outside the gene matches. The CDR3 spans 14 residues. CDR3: CASSYLGRDNEQFF. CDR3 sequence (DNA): TGTGCCAGCAGTTACTTGGGGAGGGACAATGAGCAGTTCTTC.

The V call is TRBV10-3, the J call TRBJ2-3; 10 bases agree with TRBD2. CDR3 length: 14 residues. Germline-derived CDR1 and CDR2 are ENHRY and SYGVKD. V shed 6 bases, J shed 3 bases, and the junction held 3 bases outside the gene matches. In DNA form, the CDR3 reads TGTGCCATCAGCGGACTAGCGGAGACAGATACGCAGTATTTT. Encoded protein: CAISGLAETDTQYF.

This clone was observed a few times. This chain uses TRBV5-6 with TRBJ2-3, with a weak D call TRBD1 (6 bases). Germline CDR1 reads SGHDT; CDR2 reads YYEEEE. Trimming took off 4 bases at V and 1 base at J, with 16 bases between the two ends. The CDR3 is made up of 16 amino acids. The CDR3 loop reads CASSHPRGSGTDTQYF. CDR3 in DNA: TGTGCCAGCAGCCACCCTAGGGGGAGTGGCACAGATACGCAGTATTTT. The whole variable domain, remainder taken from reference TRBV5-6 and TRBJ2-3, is DAGVTQSPTHLIKTRGQQVTLRCSPKSGHDTVSWYQQALGQGPQFIFQYYEEEERQRGNFPDRFSGHQFPNYSSELNVNALLLGDSALYLCASSHPRGSGTDTQYFGPGTRLTVL.

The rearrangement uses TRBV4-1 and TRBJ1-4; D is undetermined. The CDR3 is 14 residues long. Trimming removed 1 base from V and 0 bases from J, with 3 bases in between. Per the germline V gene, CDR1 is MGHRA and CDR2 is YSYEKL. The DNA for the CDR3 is TGCGCCAGCAGCCAAGTCGCAACTAATGAAAAACTGTTTTTT. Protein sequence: CASSQVATNEKLFF.

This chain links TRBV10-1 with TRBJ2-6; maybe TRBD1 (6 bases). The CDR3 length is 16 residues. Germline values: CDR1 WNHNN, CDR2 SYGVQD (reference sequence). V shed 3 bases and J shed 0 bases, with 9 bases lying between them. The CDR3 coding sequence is TGCGCCAGCAGTGACACAGGGCACTCTGGGGCCAACGTCCTGACTTTC. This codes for CASSDTGHSGANVLTF.

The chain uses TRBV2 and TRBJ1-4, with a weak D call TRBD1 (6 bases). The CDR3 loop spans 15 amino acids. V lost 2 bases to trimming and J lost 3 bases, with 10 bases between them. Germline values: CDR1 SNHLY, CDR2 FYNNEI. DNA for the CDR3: TGTGCCAGCAGTGAATGGAGGACAGCTAATGAAAAACTGTTTTTT. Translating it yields CASSEWRTANEKLFF.

The chain's CDR3 is CASSGGGLYEQYF. The CDR3 DNA sequence: TGTGCCAGCAGTGGGGGAGGGCTCTACGAGCAGTACTTC. The rearrangement uses TRBV9 and TRBJ2-7; 7 bases are a match to TRBD2. The CDR3 runs 13 residues. Germline CDR1 is SGDLS and CDR2 is YYNGEE. The J segment lost 3 bases and the V segment lost 5 bases, leaving 5 bases of the junction unmatched.

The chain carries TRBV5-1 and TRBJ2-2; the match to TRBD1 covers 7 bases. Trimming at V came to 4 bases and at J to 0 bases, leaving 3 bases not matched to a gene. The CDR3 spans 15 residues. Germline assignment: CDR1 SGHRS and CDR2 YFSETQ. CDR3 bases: TGCGCCAGCAGCCAAACAGGGGCGAACACCGGGGAGCTGTTTTTT. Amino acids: CASSQTGANTGELFF.

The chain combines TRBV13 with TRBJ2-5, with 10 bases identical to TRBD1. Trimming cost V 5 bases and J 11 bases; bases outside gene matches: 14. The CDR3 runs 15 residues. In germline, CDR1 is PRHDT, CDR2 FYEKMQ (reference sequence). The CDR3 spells CASSPRDRGRLGQYF. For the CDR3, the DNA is TGTGCCAGCAGCCCCCGGGACAGGGGCCGACTCGGGCAGTACTTC.

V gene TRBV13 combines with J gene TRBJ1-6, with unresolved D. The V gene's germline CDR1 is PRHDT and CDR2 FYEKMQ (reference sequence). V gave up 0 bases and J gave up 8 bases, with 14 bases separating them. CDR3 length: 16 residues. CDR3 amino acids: CASSLGQAPIHSPLHF. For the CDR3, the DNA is TGTGCCAGCAGCTTAGGGCAGGCTCCGATTCATTCACCCCTCCACTTT.

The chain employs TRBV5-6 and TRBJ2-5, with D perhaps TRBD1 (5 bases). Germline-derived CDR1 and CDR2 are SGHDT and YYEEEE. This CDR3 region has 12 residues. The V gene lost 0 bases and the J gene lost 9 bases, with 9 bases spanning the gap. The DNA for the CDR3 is TGTGCCAGCAGCTTGGGGTTGGGGCCCCAGTACTTC. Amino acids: CASSLGLGPQYF.

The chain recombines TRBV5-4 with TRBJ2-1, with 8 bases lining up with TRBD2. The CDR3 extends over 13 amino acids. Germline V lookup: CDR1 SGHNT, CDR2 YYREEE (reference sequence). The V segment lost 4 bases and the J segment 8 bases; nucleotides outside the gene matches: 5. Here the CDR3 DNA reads TGTGCCAGCAGCGGGGGGACTAGAGATGAGCAGTTCTTC. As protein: CASSGGTRDEQFF.

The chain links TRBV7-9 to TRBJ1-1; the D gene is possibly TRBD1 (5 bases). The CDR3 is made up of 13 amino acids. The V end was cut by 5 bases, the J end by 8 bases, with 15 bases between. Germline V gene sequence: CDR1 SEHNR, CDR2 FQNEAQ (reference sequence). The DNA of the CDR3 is TGTGCCAGCAGCGAGACAGCTTACTCCGAAGCTTTCTTT. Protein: CASSETAYSEAFF.

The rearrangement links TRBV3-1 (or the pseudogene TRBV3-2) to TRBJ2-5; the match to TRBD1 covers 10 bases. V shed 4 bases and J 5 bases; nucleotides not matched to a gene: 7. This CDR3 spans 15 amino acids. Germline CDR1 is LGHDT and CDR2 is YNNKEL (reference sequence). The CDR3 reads CASSLGQGDRETQYF. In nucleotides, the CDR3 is TGTGCCAGCAGCCTCGGACAGGGGGACCGGGAGACCCAGTACTTC.

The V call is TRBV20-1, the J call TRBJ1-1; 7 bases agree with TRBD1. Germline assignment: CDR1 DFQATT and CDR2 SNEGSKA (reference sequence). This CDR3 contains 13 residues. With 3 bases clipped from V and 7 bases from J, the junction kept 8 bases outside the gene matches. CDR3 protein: CSASYDRVREAFF. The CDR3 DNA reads TGCAGTGCTAGTTATGACAGGGTTCGTGAAGCTTTCTTT.

The CDR3 loop reads CASSADRGRRYGYTF. The CDR3 DNA follows: TGTGCCAGCAGCGCAGACAGGGGGCGAAGATATGGCTACACCTTC. This rearrangement joins TRBV7-2 to TRBJ1-2; 10 nucleotides line up with TRBD1. Germline CDR1 and CDR2: SGHTA and FQGNSA. V shed 5 bases, J shed 5 bases, and the junction held 8 bases outside the gene matches. This CDR3 is 15 amino acids long.

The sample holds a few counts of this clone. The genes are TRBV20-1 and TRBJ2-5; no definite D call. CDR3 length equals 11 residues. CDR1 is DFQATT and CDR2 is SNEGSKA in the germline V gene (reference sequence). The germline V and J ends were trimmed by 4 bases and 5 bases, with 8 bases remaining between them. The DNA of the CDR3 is TGCAGTGCTACGCTAATGGAGACCCAGTACTTC. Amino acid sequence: CSATLMETQYF.